This T cell receptor beta chain emerged from a study of blood T cell repertoires in COVID-19. Study-level information: From the United States, Italy and Spain came samples of acute and convalescent COVID-19. Sample material is recorded as cDNA or gDNA derived from T cells, B-cell-depleted T cells, or PBMCs.

Original analysis: Amplifying reference gene primers gave estimates of nucleated cell counts. This table comes from immunoSEQ multiplex PCR, and its TCRdb copy is limited to in-frame clones, with some not included. V and J calls and clone size are copied from that table; D and trimming were computed from the DNA. The sample contains 240,000 or so clones, about four fifths of which appear only once. The CDR3 length is 14 residues. Germline values: CDR1 LNHDA, CDR2 SQIVND (reference sequence). The ends were cut back, 3 bases at V and 1 base at J, with 7 bases in the middle. This clone was observed a few times.

This sequence joins TRBV19 and TRBJ1-5; tentative D call: TRBD1 (5 bases). This sequence originates from a young woman with acute or convalescent COVID-19. Sequencing input: peripheral blood. The CDR3 coding sequence is TGTGCCAGTAGTATGGGGGGGAGCAATCAGCCCCAGCATTTT. Its protein is CASSMGGSNQPQHF.